This T cell receptor beta chain was recovered during a study of CD8 T cells in ankylosing spondylitis (dated 2017 in TCRdb). The study in broad terms: The study profiled T cell receptor beta repertoires in healthy donors and ankylosing spondylitis patients to find disease-linked TCR variants. The full study cohort comprised approximately 23 ankylosing spondylitis patients and some 110 healthy donors. Peripheral blood was sampled, and synovial fluid was also collected from ankylosing spondylitis patients. Overall results and qualifications from the work: Blood from ankylosing spondylitis patients appeared to be characterized by a TCR beta motif composed of about eight highly homologous amino acid variants. Significant enrichment of the disease-linked clones was reported in matched synovial fluid samples from ankylosing spondylitis patients. The disease-linked clones had a CD8+ phenotype and were found at relatively low frequencies in peripheral blood. Some motif variants had previously been reported in the synovial fluid and blood of reactive arthritis patients, which suggests shared mechanisms of disease initiation.

Concerning this clonotype itself: Its binding antigen is unknown. No much larger clone exists at a distance of one base, and base qualities are not known.

This sample was sequenced with an Illumina HiSeq 2500. Quantitative 5'-RACE with molecular barcodes was the method used to prepare the TCR beta libraries. The authors processed their data as follows. Disease-linked TCR variants were identified with a new computational method built on a probabilistic model of VDJ rearrangement. Through fastp at Q25 and MiXCR, TCRdb rebuilt clones from the public reads, retaining in-frame beta chains. CDR3 protein sequences are deduplicated, and each keeps its most common genes and DNA. The V and J calls were not made by the authors but by TCRdb's processing. The sample profile shows hundreds of thousands of distinct CDR3 sequences; 25% to 30% of them were found once. The ten largest make up 0.89% of the sample. For CDR1 and CDR2, the germline V gene lists SGHNT and YENEEA. V lost 1 base and J lost 8 bases; the stretch between them is 9 bases long. From cysteine to phenylalanine, the CDR3 is 13 amino acids long. The entry retains the CDR3 DNA only, 39 bases that are in frame from base 1.

The sample taken for sequencing was blood, either unsorted or a sorted T cell fraction (not recorded which). Here the chain combines TRBV11-3 and TRBJ2-4; a tentative D match to TRBD2 spans 5 bases. The TCR was taken from a male donor with ankylosing spondylitis. The sequence in DNA is TGTGCCAGCAGCTTAGGAGGGTCACACATTCAGTACTTC. Translated, this gives CASSLGGSHIQYF.